The 26 T cell receptor beta chains listed next were all sequenced from one sample in a study of T cells after posttransplantation cyclophosphamide. TCRdb's table, derived via immunoSEQ multiplex PCR, lists solely in-frame clones and lacks some. The sample lists around 23,000 clones, approximately 98% seen once, with less than 0.15% in the top ten. Sequenced: naive CD8+ T cells sorted from PBMCs. These receptors all stem from a man aged 35 to 55 in good health, CMV-negative, and a related stem cell transplant donor.

The gene calls are TRBV6-4 and TRBJ2-1; D is unresolved. With 1 base removed from V and 7 bases from J, the gap between germline ends came to 8 bases. The CDR3 runs 13 residues. Germline V gives CDR1 MRHNA, CDR2 SNTAGT. CDR3 nucleotide sequence: TGTGCCAGCAGTGACTGGTTCGGGAATGAGCAGTTCTTC. Its protein is CASSDWFGNEQFF.

The chain is built from TRBV18 and TRBJ2-2, with D perhaps TRBD2 (6 bases). The CDR3 spans 17 residues. The germline gives CDR1 KGHSH, CDR2 LQKENI. V lost 3 bases to trimming and J lost 0 bases, with 14 bases between them. CDR3 sequence (DNA): TGTGCCAGCTCACCTTACGAGGGCGGGGCGAACACCGGGGAGCTGTTTTTT. Its protein product is CASSPYEGGANTGELFF.

This sequence joins TRBV5-6 and TRBJ2-4; D may be TRBD2 (5 bases). Germline V gives CDR1 SGHDT, CDR2 YYEEEE. The CDR3 covers 16 residues. The ends were cut back, 3 bases at V and 2 bases at J, with 15 bases in the middle. CDR3 amino acids: CASSSGIAPPKNIQYF. The CDR3 coding sequence is TGTGCCAGCAGCTCCGGGATAGCGCCTCCCAAAAACATTCAGTACTTC.

The chain has TRBV11-2 and TRBJ2-7; D remains unclear. CDR1 and CDR2 (germline): SGHAT, FQNNGV. This CDR3 comprises 12 residues. Trimming stripped 3 bases from V and 4 bases from J, with 7 bases between. The DNA of the CDR3 is TGTGCCAGCAGCTTGAGAAGTTACGAGCAGTACTTC. As protein: CASSLRSYEQYF.

A note on this clone: Germline and junction disagree at one end, which may indicate a read error. The chain is built from TRBV10-3 and TRBJ2-1; D gene uncertain. The CDR3 totals 15 residues. In germline, CDR1 is ENHRY, CDR2 SYGVKD. CDR3 nucleotides: TGTGCCATCAGTCCCGGGTTTAGCTCCTACAATGAGCAGCTCTTC. Its translation: CAISPGFSSYNEQLF.

V usage is TRBV7-2 and J usage is TRBJ2-3; 13 bases fit TRBD2. This CDR3 spans 19 amino acids. In germline, CDR1 is SGHTA, CDR2 FQGNSA. The trim removed 5 bases at V and 0 bases at J, leaving 11 bases unmatched. CDR3 sequence: CASSHFGTSGVLSTDTQYF. In DNA form, the CDR3 reads TGTGCCAGCAGCCATTTCGGGACTAGCGGGGTATTGAGCACAGATACGCAGTATTTT.

The gene calls are TRBV6-1 and TRBJ1-1; D gene ambiguous. CDR3 length: 12 residues. V lost 8 bases and J lost 1, with 8 bases in between. Germline V gene data show CDR1 as MNHNS and CDR2 as SASEGT. The CDR3 DNA reads TGTGCCAGCCGAGGCGCGAACACTGAAGCTTTCTTT. Protein product: CASRGANTEAFF.

DNA for the CDR3: TGTGCCAGCAGCGGCGGGACTTTTGAGCAGTTCTTC. Its translation: CASSGGTFEQFF. V and J are TRBV5-6 and TRBJ2-1, with TRBD2 as a possible D gene (6 bases). V dropped 4 bases and J dropped 9 bases, with 11 bases sitting between them. Looked up from germline, CDR1 is SGHDT and CDR2 is YYEEEE. The length of the CDR3 is 12 residues.

This clone was detected only once. The rearrangement uses TRBV18 and TRBJ2-1, with unresolved D. CDR1 and CDR2 from the germline V gene are KGHSH and LQKENI. The CDR3 runs 17 residues. The V and J ends lost 3 bases and 0 bases respectively, with 15 bases between them. The chain's CDR3 is CASSPLEPSSSYNEQFF. The CDR3 nucleotides are TGTGCCAGCTCACCTCTCGAGCCCTCGAGCTCCTACAATGAGCAGTTCTTC.

The chain uses TRBV6-5 and TRBJ2-7; 7 positions match TRBD1. The trim removed 6 bases at V and 2 bases at J, leaving 7 bases unmatched. The CDR3 has 14 residues. Germline values: CDR1 MNHEY, CDR2 SVGAGI. The CDR3 nucleotides are TGTGCCAGCAGCGCTTGGACAGGACCCTACGAGCAGTACTTC. This translates into CASSAWTGPYEQYF.

The rearrangement uses TRBV6-1 and TRBJ2-5, with D possibly matching TRBD1 (5 bases). This CDR3 has 14 amino acids. The V gene lost 3 bases and the J gene lost 5 bases, with 13 bases spanning the gap. Germline V lookup: CDR1 MNHNS, CDR2 SASEGT. CDR3 amino acids: CASSDFTGQETQYF. In nucleotides, the CDR3 is TGTGCCAGCAGTGATTTTACAGGCCAGGAGACCCAGTACTTC.

This clone was detected a few times. The V gene is TRBV19, the J gene TRBJ2-7; 11 bases map to TRBD1. V shed 9 bases, J shed 3 bases, and the junction held 10 bases outside the gene matches. The germline CDR1 and CDR2 sequences are LNHDA and SQIVND (reference sequence). CDR3 length: 15 amino acids. CDR3 protein: CASQRAGTGGYEQYF. The CDR3 coding sequence is TGTGCCAGCCAACGGGCCGGGACAGGGGGCTACGAGCAGTACTTC.

The genes are TRBV6-1 and TRBJ2-7; D is possibly TRBD2 (7 bases). The CDR3 is 14 residues long. Germline V gene data show CDR1 as MNHNS and CDR2 as SASEGT. The V end was cut by 1 base, the J end by 9 bases, with 16 bases between. CDR3 in amino acids: CASSEERLRGGQYF. CDR3 bases: TGTGCCAGCAGTGAAGAGCGGTTAAGGGGGGGGCAGTACTTC.

The rearrangement joins TRBV4-1 to TRBJ2-7; TRBD1 might be the D (5 bases). The CDR3 sequence is 16 residues long. Germline V lookup: CDR1 MGHRA, CDR2 YSYEKL. V lost 0 bases, J lost 5 bases, and 17 bases lay in between. The CDR3 DNA reads TGCGCCAGCAGCCAAGATGTGGGCCAGGGATCCCACGAGCAGTACTTC. It translates to CASSQDVGQGSHEQYF.

CDR3 residues: CASSLYSSGANVLTF. Here the CDR3 DNA reads TGTGCCAGCAGTTTATATAGCTCTGGGGCCAACGTCCTGACTTTC. The chain recombines TRBV28 with TRBJ2-6; unclear D gene. V shed 1 base and J shed 0 bases, with 4 bases lying between them. This CDR3 is built from 15 residues. Germline values: CDR1 MDHEN, CDR2 SYDVKM.

The rearrangement links TRBV7-9 to TRBJ2-2; D may be TRBD2 (6 bases). This CDR3 has 17 amino acids. Per germline, CDR1 SEHNR and CDR2 FQNEAQ (reference sequence). The V end was cut by 5 bases, the J end by 0 bases, with 16 bases between. The CDR3 spells CASSPWDSATNTGELFF. The CDR3 DNA is TGTGCCAGCAGCCCCTGGGACTCCGCCACGAACACCGGGGAGCTGTTTTTT. Combining the CDR3 with reference TRBV7-9 and TRBJ2-2 gives the whole variable domain DTGVSQNPRHKITKRGQNVTFRCDPISEHNRLYWYRQTLGQGPEFLTYFQNEAQLEKSRLLSDRFSAERPKGSFSTLEIQRTEQGDSAMYLCASSPWDSATNTGELFFGEGSRLTVL.

CDR3 loop: CASSGGTSGQETQYF. The CDR3 DNA reads TGTGCCAGCAGCGGCGGGACTAGCGGGCAAGAGACCCAGTACTTC. This chain uses TRBV11-2 with TRBJ2-5, with 12 bases matching TRBD2. This CDR3 is 15 amino acids long. Germline values: CDR1 SGHAT, CDR2 FQNNGV. V was pared by 5 bases and J by 2 bases, with 3 bases of the junction left unmatched.

The chain has TRBV5-5 and TRBJ2-5; D uncertain. Matching the DNA end better, TRBJ2-7 makes the J call doubtful. The CDR3 totals 16 residues. Looked up from germline, CDR1 is SGHKS and CDR2 is YYEKEE (reference sequence). The CDR3, as DNA: TGTGCCAGCACCTTATACCTGGGTACAGCCCAAGACGAGCAGTACTTC. Residues: CASTLYLGTAQDEQYF.

The rearrangement links TRBV7-2 to TRBJ1-2; perhaps TRBD1 as D (5 bases). Germline CDR1 and CDR2: SGHTA and FQGNSA. This CDR3 spans 16 amino acids. V dropped 0 bases and J dropped 0 bases, with 11 bases sitting between them. CDR3 region: CASSLAGGTSNYGYTF. For the CDR3, the DNA is TGTGCCAGCAGCTTAGCAGGCGGGACCTCTAACTATGGCTACACCTTC.

The rearrangement uses TRBV4-1 and TRBJ2-7; TRBD2 aligns across 11 bases. Germline V CDR1 and CDR2: MGHRA, YSYEKL. V was clipped by 5 bases and J by 3 bases; unmatched bases: 6. The CDR3 spans 15 residues. The chain's CDR3 is CASSGYSGRGYEQYF. The CDR3 nucleotides are TGCGCCAGCAGCGGATATAGCGGGAGGGGCTACGAGCAGTACTTC.

The chain is built from TRBV5-4 and TRBJ2-7; maybe TRBD1 (6 bases). The CDR3 is 13 amino acids. Germline V gene lookup returns CDR1 SGHNT and CDR2 YYREEE (reference sequence). Trimming shortened V by 0 bases and J by 2 bases, and 6 bases separated the two germline ends. The CDR3 here is CASSLDRAYEQYF. In nucleotides, the CDR3 is TGTGCCAGCAGCTTGGACAGGGCCTACGAGCAGTACTTC. Based on the CDR3 plus reference TRBV5-4 and TRBJ2-7, the full variable domain is ETGVTQSPTHLIKTRGQQVTLRCSSQSGHNTVSWYQQALGQGPQFIFQYYREEENGRGNFPPRFSGLQFPNYSSELNVNALELDDSALYLCASSLDRAYEQYFGPGTRLTVT.

The chain combines TRBV4-3 with TRBJ2-7; TRBD1 matches 8 bases. Germline CDR1 is LGHNA and CDR2 is YSLEER. V gave up 1 base and J gave up 4 bases; unmatched junction bases: 6. This CDR3 has 15 residues. The CDR3 sequence is CASSQAPTGGYEQYF. The DNA for the CDR3 is TGCGCCAGCAGCCAAGCACCCACAGGGGGGTACGAGCAGTACTTC.

This sequence joins TRBV27 and TRBJ1-6, with unresolved D. CDR1 and CDR2 (germline): MNHEY, SMNVEV (reference sequence). This CDR3 is 15 amino acids long. V was pared by 1 base and J by 8 bases, with 12 bases between. DNA of the CDR3: TGTGCCAGCAGTTTATACGAGACTTTGGATTCACCCCTCCACTTT. The encoded protein is CASSLYETLDSPLHF.

The chain is built from TRBV29-1 and TRBJ2-1, with 11 bases matching TRBD2. Per the germline V gene, CDR1 is SQVTM and CDR2 is ANQGSEA. CDR3 length equals 16 residues. Germline trimming cut 4 bases from V and 4 bases from J; bases unmatched to any gene: 9. The CDR3 coding sequence is TGCAGCGTTGTTCGTCCGGGGACTAGCGGTTACAATGAGCAGTTCTTC. Translation: CSVVRPGTSGYNEQFF.

This clone appeared once. The rearrangement links TRBV19 to TRBJ1-3; 7 bases agree with TRBD1. Looked up from germline, CDR1 is LNHDA and CDR2 is SQIVND (reference sequence). Trimming cost V 4 bases and J 0 bases; bases outside gene matches: 6. The CDR3 spans 16 residues. The CDR3 region is CASSTNRGDSGNTIYF. CDR3 in DNA: TGTGCCAGTAGTACAAACAGGGGCGACTCTGGAAACACCATATATTTT.

This rearrangement joins TRBV29-1 to TRBJ2-7; perhaps TRBD2 as D (6 bases). V was clipped by 5 bases and J by 7 bases, with 18 bases between them. There are 13 residues in the CDR3. Germline CDR1 is SQVTM and CDR2 is ANQGSEA. This CDR3 reads CSVSDGFGGEQYF. DNA for the CDR3: TGCAGCGTTTCGGACGGGTTTGGGGGGGAGCAGTACTTC.